A single sample is the source of the 27 T cell receptor beta chains below, sequenced in a study of CD8 T cells in ankylosing spondylitis. TCRdb re-analysed the 5' RACE reads in MiXCR, keeping a single row per CDR3 protein. This sample has roughly 180,000 distinct CDR3 sequences; 9.8% occur once, and the top ten carry over 13%. Specimen: blood, either unsorted or a sorted T cell fraction (not recorded which). The receptors were sampled from a female donor with ankylosing spondylitis or in good health (not recorded which).

The chain uses TRBV3-1 and TRBJ2-7, with TRBD2 identical over 12 bases. Germline trimming cut 4 bases from V and 1 base from J; bases unmatched to any gene: 5. The CDR3 is made up of 16 amino acids. CDR1 and CDR2 from the germline V gene are LGHDT and YNNKEL (reference sequence). The CDR3 nucleotides are TGTGCCAGCAGCCCTAGGCTAGCGGGAGGGTCCTACGAGCAGTACTTC. This codes for CASSPRLAGGSYEQYF.

This clonotype has only a few counts. This chain connects TRBV7-2 to TRBJ2-1; D is undetermined. The V and J ends lost 5 bases and 6 bases respectively, with 14 bases between them. The CDR3 runs 14 residues. Looked up from germline, CDR1 is SGHTA and CDR2 is FQGNSA. CDR3 nucleotides: TGTGCCAGCAGCCTCTCCAACCTCGGCAATGAGCAGTTCTTC. This translates into CASSLSNLGNEQFF.

The chain uses TRBV27 and TRBJ2-1; D is possibly TRBD1 (5 bases). From germline, CDR1 is MNHEY and CDR2 SMNVEV (reference sequence). The ends were cut back, 5 bases at V and 6 bases at J, with 17 bases in the middle. CDR3 size: 15 residues. As DNA, the CDR3 is TGTGCCAGCAGTCCGCTACGAGTGGGGCTCAATGAGCAGTTCTTC. Protein sequence: CASSPLRVGLNEQFF.

The genes are TRBV28 and TRBJ2-2; D may correspond to TRBD1 or TRBD2 (5 bases each). CDR3 size: 18 residues. V was shortened by 4 bases and J by 6 bases, with 24 bases between the two germline ends. Germline assignment: CDR1 MDHEN and CDR2 SYDVKM. The CDR3 DNA follows: TGTGCCAGCAGTTCTATCGACACCTCCGGGACCCTGGCCGGGGAGCTGTTTTTT. Its translation is CASSSIDTSGTLAGELFF.

V and J are TRBV19 and TRBJ2-4; 7 bases align to TRBD2. The germline V gene encodes CDR1 LNHDA and CDR2 SQIVND (reference sequence). The J segment lost 8 bases and the V segment lost 5 bases, leaving 9 bases of the junction unmatched. The CDR3 runs 14 residues. CDR3 coding DNA: TGTGCCAGTAGTCCCGCGGGAGAGGGTGACATTCAGTACTTC. Translating it yields CASSPAGEGDIQYF.

This clonotype was observed at least ten times. V gene TRBV28 combines with J gene TRBJ1-5; 8 nucleotides line up with TRBD1. The V segment lost 4 bases and the J segment 4 bases; nucleotides outside the gene matches: 6. Germline CDR1 and CDR2: MDHEN and SYDVKM. CDR3 size: 15 residues. CDR3 in DNA: TGTGCCAGCAGTTATGGGACAGGACTAAATCAGCCCCAGCATTTT. Translating gives CASSYGTGLNQPQHF.

This clonotype appeared many times. V usage is TRBV4-3 and J usage is TRBJ2-1; D might be TRBD2 (5 bases). V was cut by 1 base and J by 3 bases, with 13 bases left in between. The CDR3 loop spans 16 amino acids. CDR1 is LGHNA and CDR2 is YSLEER in the germline V gene. CDR3 amino acids: CASSQATGNFYNEQFF. The CDR3 nucleotides are TGCGCCAGCAGCCAAGCGACGGGGAACTTCTACAATGAGCAGTTCTTC.

The rearrangement joins TRBV6-6 to TRBJ2-1; D may correspond to TRBD1 or TRBD2 (5 bases each). Looked up from germline, CDR1 is MNHNY and CDR2 is SVGAGI (reference sequence). The V end was cut by 7 bases, the J end by 4 bases, with 8 bases between. CDR3 size: 12 residues. The CDR3 spells CASIGAYNEQFF. The CDR3 nucleotides are TGTGCCAGCATCGGGGCTTACAATGAGCAGTTCTTC.

This clonotype has at least ten counts. This sequence joins TRBV9 and TRBJ2-1; TRBD2 aligns across 8 bases. The CDR3 covers 15 residues. Germline loops: CDR1 SGDLS, CDR2 YYNGEE. With V trimmed by 5 bases and J by 7 bases, 11 bases remained unmatched. This chain's CDR3 is CASSPLGGRLNEQFF. Written as DNA, the CDR3 is TGTGCCAGCAGTCCCCTTGGCGGGAGGCTGAATGAGCAGTTCTTC.

This clonotype was recorded a few times. The chain combines TRBV7-9 with TRBJ1-3; TRBD1 might be the D (5 bases). Trimming cost V 3 bases and J 1 base, with 10 bases left between them. The CDR3 has 15 residues. Germline V lookup: CDR1 SEHNR, CDR2 FQNEAQ (reference sequence). This chain's CDR3 is CASSFGGGSGNTIYF. The CDR3 DNA follows: TGTGCCAGCAGCTTCGGCGGGGGTTCTGGAAACACCATATATTTT.

This clonotype came up many times. The chain carries TRBV29-1 and TRBJ2-1; D is undetermined. The germline V gene has CDR1 SQVTM and CDR2 ANQGSEA. This CDR3 spans 11 amino acids. V lost 6 bases and J 7 bases, leaving 10 bases between the germline ends. The CDR3 nucleotides read TGCAGCGTCCCAAACCGGAATGAGCAGTTCTTC. It translates to CSVPNRNEQFF.

In this sample, this clonotype turned up a few times. The chain employs TRBV20-1 and TRBJ2-6; 7 bases are a match to TRBD1. Germline V lookup: CDR1 DFQATT, CDR2 SNEGSKA (reference sequence). V trimming: 8 bases; J trimming: 0 bases; junction bases outside the gene matches: 13. The CDR3 has 17 amino acids. The CDR3 coding sequence is TGCAGTTCCTGGTCCCGGGACAGCTCCTCTGGGGCCAACGTCCTGACTTTC. This sequence encodes CSSWSRDSSSGANVLTF.

The chain recombines TRBV6-5 with TRBJ2-2, with D possibly being TRBD2 (6 bases). Germline V lookup: CDR1 MNHEY, CDR2 SVGAGI. V was pared by 4 bases and J by 6 bases, with 18 bases between. This CDR3 spans 16 amino acids. The CDR3 sequence: CASSWGQSRDSGELFF. In DNA form, the CDR3 reads TGTGCCAGCAGTTGGGGCCAGAGTAGGGACTCCGGGGAGCTGTTTTTT.

This clonotype was recorded a few times. The chain joins TRBV13 to TRBJ2-4, with D unclear. The CDR3 sequence is 15 residues long. V was cut by 0 bases and J by 2 bases, with 8 bases left in between. CDR1 is PRHDT, CDR2 FYEKMQ, per germline (reference sequence). CDR3 amino acids: CASSLGRVSKNIQYF. In DNA, the CDR3 is TGTGCCAGCAGCTTAGGCCGGGTCTCCAAAAACATTCAGTACTTC.

The CDR3 protein is CASSFGTSSRETQYF. The CDR3 region has the DNA TGTGCCAGCAGCTTCGGGACTTCGAGCAGAGAGACCCAGTACTTC. V is TRBV7-2 and J is TRBJ2-5; perhaps TRBD2 as D (6 bases). Deletions cut 3 bases from V and 4 bases from J, with 15 bases between. Per germline, CDR1 SGHTA and CDR2 FQGNSA. The CDR3 contains 15 residues.

This clonotype was observed many times. The gene calls are TRBV27 and TRBJ1-5; D is ambiguous. Germline V gives CDR1 MNHEY, CDR2 SMNVEV (reference sequence). The CDR3 is made up of 14 amino acids. Trimming removed 6 bases from V and 7 bases from J, with 16 bases in between. CDR3 in amino acids: CASRARPGEQPQHF. As DNA, the CDR3 is TGTGCCAGCAGAGCTCGGCCCGGCGAACAGCCCCAGCATTTT.

This clonotype was recorded at least ten times. The chain combines TRBV15 with TRBJ2-7; D ambiguous. There are 15 residues in the CDR3. With 0 bases removed from V and 0 bases from J, the gap between germline ends came to 9 bases. Germline loops: CDR1 LNHNV, CDR2 YYDKDF (reference sequence). The CDR3 is CATSRDRAPSYEQYF. In DNA, the CDR3 is TGTGCCACCAGCAGAGATCGGGCCCCCTCCTACGAGCAGTACTTC.

This clonotype was seen more than once but under ten times. This chain connects TRBV29-1 to TRBJ2-1; 9 positions agree with TRBD2. V shed 5 bases, J shed 7 bases, and the junction held 3 bases outside the gene matches. Germline CDR1 is SQVTM and CDR2 is ANQGSEA. This CDR3 region has 12 residues. CDR3 region: CSVKREDNEQFF. In DNA form, the CDR3 reads TGCAGCGTTAAGCGGGAGGATAATGAGCAGTTCTTC.

This clonotype was counted only a few times. The chain has TRBV10-2 and TRBJ2-7; 7 bases fit TRBD2. CDR3 size: 13 residues. Trimming at V came to 3 bases and at J to 6 bases, leaving 5 bases not matched to a gene. The germline V gene encodes CDR1 WSHSY and CDR2 SAAADI. CDR3 sequence: CASSDIGGSEQYF. In DNA, the CDR3 is TGCGCCAGCAGTGATATTGGCGGGAGCGAGCAGTACTTC.

The genes are TRBV5-4 and TRBJ1-6; a possible D gene is TRBD1 (5 bases). The CDR3 has 12 amino acids. V was cut by 0 bases and J by 15 bases, with 10 bases left in between. The germline gives CDR1 SGHNT, CDR2 YYREEE (reference sequence). The CDR3 is CASSLVRGVLHF. The DNA for the CDR3 is TGTGCCAGCAGCTTGGTACGGGGGGTCCTCCACTTT.

The chain uses TRBV6-1 and TRBJ2-1; D not certain. V lost 5 bases and J 0 bases, leaving 11 bases between the germline ends. This CDR3 has 15 residues. CDR1 is MNHNS, CDR2 SASEGT, per germline. CDR3 sequence: CASSPISNSYNEQFF. The CDR3 region has the DNA TGTGCCAGCAGTCCCATAAGCAACTCCTACAATGAGCAGTTCTTC.

This clonotype was detected many times. The CDR3 region has the DNA TGTGCCAGCAGTTTGGGGGATCTAGCTTTCTTT. Translated, it gives CASSLGDLAFF. The chain links TRBV6-5 to TRBJ1-1; D is possibly TRBD1 (5 bases). The V gene's germline CDR1 is MNHEY and CDR2 SVGAGI. Trimming removed 4 bases from V and 10 bases from J, with 10 bases in between. This CDR3 spans 11 amino acids.

This clonotype came up a few times. J is TRBJ2-7 and V is TRBV9; D tentatively reads TRBD1 or TRBD2 (5 bases each). The CDR3 has 14 residues. Germline-derived CDR1 and CDR2 are SGDLS and YYNGEE. V was cut by 4 bases and J by 0 bases, with 11 bases left in between. The CDR3 nucleotides are TGTGCCAGCAGCCCGGACGGGGCCTCCTACGAGCAGTACTTC. Translation gives CASSPDGASYEQYF.

This clonotype was seen repeatedly, ten times or more. The chain couples TRBV4-3 to TRBJ1-2; 8 bases match TRBD1. The V segment lost 0 bases and the J segment 6 bases; nucleotides outside the gene matches: 3. This CDR3 has 14 residues. Germline-derived CDR1 and CDR2 are LGHNA and YSLEER. The CDR3, as DNA: TGCGCCAGCAGCCAAGAAGGACAGGGCGATGGCTACACCTTC. Its protein is CASSQEGQGDGYTF.

A few counts support this clonotype. The chain couples TRBV9 to TRBJ2-1, with TRBD2 matching 13 bases. Germline V CDR1 and CDR2: SGDLS, YYNGEE. CDR3 length equals 16 residues. V lost 3 bases and J lost 6; bases outside the gene matches: 6. DNA for the CDR3: TGTGCCAGCAGCGAGACACTAGCGGGAGGGGTCAATGAGCAGTTCTTC. This encodes CASSETLAGGVNEQFF.

Ten or more counts support this clonotype. V usage is TRBV20-1 and J usage is TRBJ2-3, with 11 bases fitting TRBD2. CDR3 size: 17 residues. Germline CDR1 and CDR2: DFQATT and SNEGSKA (reference sequence). V shed 3 bases and J 0 bases; nucleotides not matched to a gene: 8. The DNA of the CDR3 is TGCAGTGCTAGTCTGCTAGCGGGAGGAACCAGCACAGATACGCAGTATTTT. Protein: CSASLLAGGTSTDTQYF.

This clonotype was seen many times. The V gene is TRBV4-3, the J gene TRBJ2-5; TRBD1 might be the D (6 bases). V was shortened by 4 bases and J by 0 bases, with 9 bases between the two germline ends. From germline, CDR1 is LGHNA and CDR2 YSLEER. The CDR3 has 14 residues. CDR3: CASSRDRHQETQYF. For the CDR3, the DNA is TGCGCCAGCAGCCGCGACAGGCACCAAGAGACCCAGTACTTC.